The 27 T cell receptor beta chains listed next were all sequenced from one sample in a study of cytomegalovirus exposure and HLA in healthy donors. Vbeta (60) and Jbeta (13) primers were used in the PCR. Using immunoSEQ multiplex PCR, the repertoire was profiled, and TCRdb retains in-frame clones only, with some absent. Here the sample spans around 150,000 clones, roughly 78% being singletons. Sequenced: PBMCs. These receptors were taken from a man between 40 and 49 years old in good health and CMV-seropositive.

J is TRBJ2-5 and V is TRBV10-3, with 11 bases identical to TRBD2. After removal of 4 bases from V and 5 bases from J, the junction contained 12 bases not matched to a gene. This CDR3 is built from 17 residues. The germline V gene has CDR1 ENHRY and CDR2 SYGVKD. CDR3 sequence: CAISALPGTSGRETQYF. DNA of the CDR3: TGTGCCATCAGTGCCTTGCCCGGGACTAGCGGCCGTGAGACCCAGTACTTC.

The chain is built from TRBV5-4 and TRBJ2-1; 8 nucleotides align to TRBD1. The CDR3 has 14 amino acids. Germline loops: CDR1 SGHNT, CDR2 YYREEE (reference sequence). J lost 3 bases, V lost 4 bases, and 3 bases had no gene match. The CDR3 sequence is CASSPTGDYNEQFF. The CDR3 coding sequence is TGTGCCAGCAGCCCGACAGGGGACTACAATGAGCAGTTCTTC.

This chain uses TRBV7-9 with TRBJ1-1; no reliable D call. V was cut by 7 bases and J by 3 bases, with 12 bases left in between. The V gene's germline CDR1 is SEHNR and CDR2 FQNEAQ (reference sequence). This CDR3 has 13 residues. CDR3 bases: TGTGCCAGCACTAGAGGCAGTCACACTGAAGCTTTCTTT. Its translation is CASTRGSHTEAFF. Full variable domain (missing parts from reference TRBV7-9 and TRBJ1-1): DTGVSQNPRHKITKRGQNVTFRCDPISEHNRLYWYRQTLGQGPEFLTYFQNEAQLEKSRLLSDRFSAERPKGSFSTLEIQRTEQGDSAMYLCASTRGSHTEAFFGQGTRLTVV.

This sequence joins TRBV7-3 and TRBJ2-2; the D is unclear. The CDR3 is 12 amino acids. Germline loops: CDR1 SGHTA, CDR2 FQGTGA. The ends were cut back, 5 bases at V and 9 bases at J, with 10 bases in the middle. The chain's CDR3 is CASSANGRELFF. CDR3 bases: TGTGCCAGCAGCGCAAATGGGCGGGAGCTGTTTTTT.

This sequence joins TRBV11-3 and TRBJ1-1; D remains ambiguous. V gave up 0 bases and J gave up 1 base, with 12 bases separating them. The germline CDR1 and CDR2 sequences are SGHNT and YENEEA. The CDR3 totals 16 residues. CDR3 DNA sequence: TGTGCCAGCAGCTTAGATGGGAGGGCGGGGAACACTGAAGCTTTCTTT. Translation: CASSLDGRAGNTEAFF.

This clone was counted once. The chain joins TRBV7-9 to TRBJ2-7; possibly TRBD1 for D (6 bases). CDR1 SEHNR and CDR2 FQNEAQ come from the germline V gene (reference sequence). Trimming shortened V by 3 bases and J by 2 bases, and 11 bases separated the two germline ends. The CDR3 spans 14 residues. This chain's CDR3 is CASSLTGQPYEQYF. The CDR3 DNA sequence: TGTGCCAGCAGCTTGACCGGACAGCCCTACGAGCAGTACTTC.

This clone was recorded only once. The CDR3 region is CASSLVGANYEQYF. In nucleotides, the CDR3 is TGTGCCAGCAGCTTAGTGGGGGCAAACTACGAGCAGTACTTC. V usage is TRBV7-8 and J usage is TRBJ2-7, with D possibly matching TRBD1 (6 bases). This CDR3 has 14 residues. In germline, CDR1 is SGHVS, CDR2 FQNEAQ. V was shortened by 1 base and J by 3 bases, with 10 bases between the two germline ends.

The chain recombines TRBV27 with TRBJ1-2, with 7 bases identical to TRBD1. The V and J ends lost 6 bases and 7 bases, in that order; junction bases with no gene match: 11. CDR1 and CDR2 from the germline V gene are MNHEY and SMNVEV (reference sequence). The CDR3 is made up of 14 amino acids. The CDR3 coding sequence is TGTGCCAGCAGACCGAGGGGGCTGGAGCGTGGCTACACCTTC. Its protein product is CASRPRGLERGYTF.

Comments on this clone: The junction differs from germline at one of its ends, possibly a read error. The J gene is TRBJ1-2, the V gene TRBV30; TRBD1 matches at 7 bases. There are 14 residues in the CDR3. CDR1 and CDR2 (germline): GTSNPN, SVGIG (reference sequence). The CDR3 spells CAWRRGRTNYGCTF. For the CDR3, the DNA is TGTGCCTGGAGGAGGGGGCGAACTAACTATGGCTGCACCTTC. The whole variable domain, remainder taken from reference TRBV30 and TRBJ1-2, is SQTIHQWPATLVQPVGSPLSLECTVEGTSNPNLYWYRQAAGRGLQLLFYSVGIGQISSEVPQNLSASRPQDRQFILSSKKLLLSDSGFYLCAWRRGRTNYGCTFGSGTRLTVV.

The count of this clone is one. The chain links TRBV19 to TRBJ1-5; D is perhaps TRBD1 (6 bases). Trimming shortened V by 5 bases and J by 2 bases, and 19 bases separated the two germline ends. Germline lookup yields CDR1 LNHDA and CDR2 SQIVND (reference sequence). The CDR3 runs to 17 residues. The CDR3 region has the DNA TGTGCCAGTAGTCCTAAGGGGGGGGTTTCTGGCAATCAGCCCCAGCATTTT. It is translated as CASSPKGGVSGNQPQHF.

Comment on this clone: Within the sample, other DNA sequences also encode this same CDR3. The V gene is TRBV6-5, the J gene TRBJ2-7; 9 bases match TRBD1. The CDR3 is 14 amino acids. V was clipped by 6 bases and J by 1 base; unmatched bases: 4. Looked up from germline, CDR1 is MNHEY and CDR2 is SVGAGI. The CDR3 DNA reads TGTGCCAGCAGACCGGGACAGGGTTCCTACGAGCAGTACTTC. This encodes CASRPGQGSYEQYF.

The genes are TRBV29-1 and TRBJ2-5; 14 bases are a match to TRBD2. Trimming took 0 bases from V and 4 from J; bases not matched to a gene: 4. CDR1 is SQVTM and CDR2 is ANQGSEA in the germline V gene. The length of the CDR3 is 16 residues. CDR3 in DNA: TGCAGCGTTGAAGACGCGGGACTAGCGGGGGCAGAGACCCAGTACTTC. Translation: CSVEDAGLAGAETQYF. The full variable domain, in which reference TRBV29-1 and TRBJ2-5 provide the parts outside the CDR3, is SAVISQKPSRDICQRGTSLTIQCQVDSQVTMMFWYRQQPGQSLTLIATANQGSEATYESGFVIDKFPISRPNLTFSTLTVSNMSPEDSSIYLCSVEDAGLAGAETQYFGPGTRLLVL.

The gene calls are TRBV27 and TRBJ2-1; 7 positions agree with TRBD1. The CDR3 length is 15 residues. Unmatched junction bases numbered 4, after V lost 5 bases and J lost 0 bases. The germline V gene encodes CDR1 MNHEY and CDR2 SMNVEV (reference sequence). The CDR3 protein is CASSLTGSSYNEQFF. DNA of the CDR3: TGTGCCAGCAGTCTGACAGGGAGCTCCTACAATGAGCAGTTCTTC.

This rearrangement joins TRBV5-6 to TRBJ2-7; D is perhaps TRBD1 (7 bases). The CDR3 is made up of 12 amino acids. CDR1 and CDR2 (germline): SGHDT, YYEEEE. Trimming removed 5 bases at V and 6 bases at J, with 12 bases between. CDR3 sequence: CASSFQGGEQYF. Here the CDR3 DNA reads TGTGCCAGCAGTTTTCAGGGGGGCGAGCAGTACTTC.

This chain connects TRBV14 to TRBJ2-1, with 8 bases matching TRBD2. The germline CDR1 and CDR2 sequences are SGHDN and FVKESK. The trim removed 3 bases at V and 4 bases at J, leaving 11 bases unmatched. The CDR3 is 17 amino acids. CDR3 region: CASSHRRAGVRYNEQFF. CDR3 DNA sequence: TGTGCCAGCAGCCACCGTAGAGCGGGGGTTAGATACAATGAGCAGTTCTTC.

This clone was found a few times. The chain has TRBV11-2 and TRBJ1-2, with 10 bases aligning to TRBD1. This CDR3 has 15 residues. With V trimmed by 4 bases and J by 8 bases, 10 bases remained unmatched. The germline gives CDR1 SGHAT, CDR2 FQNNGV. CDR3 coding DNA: TGTGCCAGCAGCTCTTTACGGGACAGGGGATTAGGCTACACCTTC. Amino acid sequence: CASSSLRDRGLGYTF.

The CDR3 loop reads CASSRIPSGTGGMNTEAFF. CDR3 coding DNA: TGTGCCAGCAGTCGAATACCTTCCGGGACAGGGGGCATGAACACTGAAGCTTTCTTT. This sequence joins TRBV9 and TRBJ1-1; 12 bases are shared with TRBD1. There are 19 residues in the CDR3. Germline V CDR1 and CDR2: SGDLS, YYNGEE. The J segment lost 0 bases and the V segment lost 5 bases, leaving 14 bases of the junction unmatched. The full variable domain, in which reference TRBV9 and TRBJ1-1 provide the parts outside the CDR3, is DSGVTQTPKHLITATGQRVTLRCSPRSGDLSVYWYQQSLDQGLQFLIQYYNGEERAKGNILERFSAQQFPDLHSELNLSSLELGDSALYFCASSRIPSGTGGMNTEAFFGQGTRLTVV.

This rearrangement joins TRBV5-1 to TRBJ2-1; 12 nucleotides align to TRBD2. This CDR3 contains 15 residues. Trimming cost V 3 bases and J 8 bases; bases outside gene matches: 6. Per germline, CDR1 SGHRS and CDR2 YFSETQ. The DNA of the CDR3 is TGCGCCAGCAGCTCTAGCGGGGGGGCTATGGATGAGCAGTTCTTC. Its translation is CASSSSGGAMDEQFF.

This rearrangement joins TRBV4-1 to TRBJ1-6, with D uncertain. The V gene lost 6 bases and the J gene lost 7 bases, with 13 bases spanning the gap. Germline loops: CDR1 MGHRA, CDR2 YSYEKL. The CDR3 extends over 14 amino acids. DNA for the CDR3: TGCGCCAGCAGTTATCCGGGGAGGAATTCACCCCTCCACTTT. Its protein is CASSYPGRNSPLHF.

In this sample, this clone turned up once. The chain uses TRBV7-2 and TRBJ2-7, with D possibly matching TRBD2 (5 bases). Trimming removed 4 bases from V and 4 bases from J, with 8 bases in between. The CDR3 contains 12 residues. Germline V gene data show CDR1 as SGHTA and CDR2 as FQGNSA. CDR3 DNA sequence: TGTGCCAGCAGCTCAAGAGGGTACGAGCAGTACTTC. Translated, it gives CASSSRGYEQYF.

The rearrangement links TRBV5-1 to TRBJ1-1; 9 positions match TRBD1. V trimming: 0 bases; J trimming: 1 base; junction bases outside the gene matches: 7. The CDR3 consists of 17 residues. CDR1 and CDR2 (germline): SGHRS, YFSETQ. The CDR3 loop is CASSLGRQGVENTEAFF. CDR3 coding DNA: TGCGCCAGCAGCTTGGGTAGACAGGGGGTCGAGAACACTGAAGCTTTCTTT.

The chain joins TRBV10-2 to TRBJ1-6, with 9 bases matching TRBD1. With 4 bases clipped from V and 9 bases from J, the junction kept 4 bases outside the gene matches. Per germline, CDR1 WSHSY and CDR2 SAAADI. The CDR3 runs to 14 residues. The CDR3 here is CASSATGGSSPLHF. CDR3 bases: TGCGCCAGCAGTGCGACAGGGGGGAGTTCACCCCTCCACTTT.

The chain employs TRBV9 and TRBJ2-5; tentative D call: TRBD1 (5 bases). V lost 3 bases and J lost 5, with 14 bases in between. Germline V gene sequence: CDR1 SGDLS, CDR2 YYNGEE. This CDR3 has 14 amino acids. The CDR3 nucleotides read TGTGCCAGCAGCGAGGGCCAGGGTCGGGAGACCCAGTACTTC. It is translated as CASSEGQGRETQYF.

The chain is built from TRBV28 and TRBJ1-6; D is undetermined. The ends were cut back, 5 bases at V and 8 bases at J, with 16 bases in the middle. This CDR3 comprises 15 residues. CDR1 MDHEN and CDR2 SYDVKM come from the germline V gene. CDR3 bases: TGTGCCAGCAGTAAAGACATGAGGGTTGATTCACCCCTCCACTTT. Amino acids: CASSKDMRVDSPLHF.

CDR3 sequence (DNA): TGCGCCAGCAGCCAGAACAGGTGGGGGGGCAATCAGCCCCAGCATTTT. It translates to CASSQNRWGGNQPQHF. The rearrangement links TRBV4-3 to TRBJ1-5; a weak D match, TRBD1 (5 bases). Germline-derived CDR1 and CDR2 are LGHNA and YSLEER. The length of the CDR3 is 16 residues. V lost 3 bases, J lost 2 bases, and 14 bases lay in between.

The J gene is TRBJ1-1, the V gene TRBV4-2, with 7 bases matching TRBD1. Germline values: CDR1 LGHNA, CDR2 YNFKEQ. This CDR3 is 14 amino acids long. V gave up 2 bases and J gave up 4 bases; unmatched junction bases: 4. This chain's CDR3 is CASSQNRGFTEAFF. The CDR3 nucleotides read TGTGCCAGCAGCCAAAACAGGGGATTCACTGAAGCTTTCTTT.

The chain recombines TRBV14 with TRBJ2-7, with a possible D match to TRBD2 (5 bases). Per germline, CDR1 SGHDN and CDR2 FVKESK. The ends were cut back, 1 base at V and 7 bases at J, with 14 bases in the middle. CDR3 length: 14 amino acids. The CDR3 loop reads CASSQGANPGEQYF. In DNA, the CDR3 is TGTGCCAGCAGCCAAGGTGCGAACCCGGGGGAGCAGTACTTC.